Below are 17 T cell receptor beta chains sequenced from a single sample in a study of blood T cell repertoires in COVID-19. Sequencing used immunoSEQ multiplex PCR; TCRdb keeps in-frame clones, though not all of them. Here the sample spans 100,000 to 110,000 clones, 88% being singletons. Sequencing was done on a sample of peripheral blood. The receptors shown here come from a human donor in a cohort sampled during active COVID-19.

The gene calls are TRBV5-1 and TRBJ2-5; 7 bases are shared with TRBD1. V was clipped by 5 bases and J by 5 bases; unmatched bases: 0. From germline, CDR1 is SGHRS and CDR2 YFSETQ. The CDR3 is 11 residues long. CDR3 region: CASRQGETQYF. DNA of the CDR3: TGCGCCAGCAGACAGGGGGAGACCCAGTACTTC.

The rearrangement uses TRBV7-2 and TRBJ2-3, with 12 bases aligning to TRBD2. The CDR3 covers 14 residues. From germline, CDR1 is SGHTA and CDR2 FQGNSA. With 5 bases clipped from V and 5 bases from J, the junction kept 2 bases outside the gene matches. The CDR3 region has the DNA TGTGCCAGCAGCGAACTAGCGGGAGGAGATACGCAGTATTTT. It translates to CASSELAGGDTQYF.

The chain joins TRBV2 to TRBJ1-4; 7 bases align to TRBD1. V was clipped by 3 bases and J by 7 bases; unmatched bases: 14. Germline V CDR1 and CDR2: SNHLY, FYNNEI. CDR3 length: 17 amino acids. Here the CDR3 reads CASSDSLEDRRGEKLFF. CDR3 DNA sequence: TGTGCCAGCAGTGATTCTTTGGAGGACAGGAGGGGTGAAAAACTGTTTTTT.

The chain carries TRBV28 and TRBJ1-4, with TRBD1 matching over 10 bases. V was pared by 4 bases and J by 6 bases, with 5 bases of the junction left unmatched. The CDR3 consists of 15 residues. Germline V gives CDR1 MDHEN, CDR2 SYDVKM. The CDR3 DNA follows: TGTGCCAGCAGTTCCCCCGGGACAGGGGATGAAAAACTGTTTTTT. It specifies CASSSPGTGDEKLFF.

This clone has only a few counts. The chain employs TRBV7-9 and TRBJ2-1, with D possibly being TRBD2 (6 bases). V was clipped by 0 bases and J by 1 base, with 13 bases between them. CDR1 and CDR2 from the germline V gene are SEHNR and FQNEAQ (reference sequence). The CDR3 loop spans 17 amino acids. CDR3 in DNA: TGTGCCAGCAGCTTAGCGGGGGGACGAGCATCCTACAATGAGCAGTTCTTC. Protein: CASSLAGGRASYNEQFF.

V and J are TRBV29-1 and TRBJ1-3; D gene unclear. This CDR3 has 15 residues. CDR1 SQVTM and CDR2 ANQGSEA come from the germline V gene. Trimming pared 7 bases from V and 1 base from J, leaving 17 bases between. Here the CDR3 reads CSAWKGGVSGNTIYF. CDR3 nucleotide sequence: TGCAGCGCCTGGAAGGGCGGGGTGTCTGGAAACACCATATATTTT.

The rearrangement links TRBV7-9 to TRBJ2-2; D possibly corresponds to TRBD1 (5 bases). The CDR3 is made up of 14 amino acids. From germline, CDR1 is SEHNR and CDR2 FQNEAQ (reference sequence). V was pared by 0 bases and J by 7 bases, with 9 bases between. CDR3 protein: CASSLAIGHGELFF. CDR3 sequence (DNA): TGTGCCAGCAGCTTAGCGATTGGACACGGGGAGCTGTTTTTT. The entire variable domain, with the rest obtained from reference TRBV7-9 and TRBJ2-2, is as follows: DTGVSQNPRHKITKRGQNVTFRCDPISEHNRLYWYRQTLGQGPEFLTYFQNEAQLEKSRLLSDRFSAERPKGSFSTLEIQRTEQGDSAMYLCASSLAIGHGELFFGEGSRLTVL.

This sequence joins TRBV30 and TRBJ1-1, with a possible D match to TRBD1 (6 bases). CDR1 is GTSNPN and CDR2 is SVGIG in the germline V gene (reference sequence). CDR3 length equals 14 residues. V was pared by 3 bases and J by 8 bases, with 19 bases between. The CDR3 DNA is TGTGCCTGGAGACCCGGACAGCCTGAGTTGGAAGCTTTCTTT. The encoded protein is CAWRPGQPELEAFF.

The rearrangement links TRBV14 to TRBJ2-1, with 13 positions matching TRBD2. CDR1 is SGHDN and CDR2 is FVKESK in the germline V gene. The CDR3 contains 17 residues. The junction had 4 bases not matched to a gene; V was cut back by 5 bases and J by 0 bases. The CDR3 region is CASSGWTSGSSYNEQFF. CDR3 nucleotides: TGTGCCAGCAGCGGTTGGACTAGCGGGAGCTCCTACAATGAGCAGTTCTTC. The entire variable domain, with the rest obtained from reference TRBV14 and TRBJ2-1, is as follows: EAGVTQFPSHSVIEKGQTVTLRCDPISGHDNLYWYRRVMGKEIKFLLHFVKESKQDESGMPNNRFLAERTGGTYSTLKVQPAELEDSGVYFCASSGWTSGSSYNEQFFGPGTRLTVL.

V and J are TRBV5-8 and TRBJ1-3; D is possibly TRBD1 (5 bases). Germline V lookup: CDR1 SGHTS, CDR2 YDEGEE. Trimming removed 5 bases from V and 0 bases from J, with 15 bases in between. The CDR3 is made up of 16 amino acids. The CDR3 bases are TGTGCCAGCAGGCGAAAAACAGGACGCTCTGGAAACACCATATATTTT. Amino acids: CASRRKTGRSGNTIYF. The entire variable domain, with the rest obtained from reference TRBV5-8 and TRBJ1-3, is as follows: EAGVTQSPTHLIKTRGQQATLRCSPISGHTSVYWYQQALGLGLQFLLWYDEGEERNRGNFPPRFSGRQFPNYSSELNVNALELEDSALYLCASRRKTGRSGNTIYFGEGSWLTVV.

The chain links TRBV7-2 to TRBJ1-3, with unresolved D. This CDR3 is 15 amino acids long. Trimming cost V 1 base and J 1 base, with 8 bases left between them. In germline, CDR1 is SGHTA, CDR2 FQGNSA. Here the CDR3 reads CASSLVPVSGNTIYF. The CDR3, as DNA: TGTGCCAGCAGCTTAGTGCCAGTTTCTGGAAACACCATATATTTT.

The chain uses TRBV19 and TRBJ1-6; 7 positions match TRBD1. The CDR3 spans 15 residues. The junction had 9 bases not matched to a gene; V was cut back by 6 bases and J by 7 bases. The germline CDR1 and CDR2 sequences are LNHDA and SQIVND (reference sequence). The CDR3 is CASSQQQGPNSPLHF. In DNA, the CDR3 is TGTGCCAGTAGCCAACAACAGGGGCCCAATTCACCCCTCCACTTT.

The rearrangement uses TRBV7-9 and TRBJ1-2, with 7 bases identical to TRBD1. The V gene end was trimmed by 7 bases and the J gene end by 3 bases; junction bases not matched to a gene: 8. This CDR3 has 14 amino acids. Germline V gene data show CDR1 as SEHNR and CDR2 as FQNEAQ (reference sequence). The CDR3 sequence: CASNWAGQHYGYTF. DNA of the CDR3: TGTGCCAGCAACTGGGCGGGACAGCACTATGGCTACACCTTC.

This clone was seen a single time. V usage is TRBV10-2 and J usage is TRBJ2-7; 7 bases are a match to TRBD1. The CDR3 runs 14 residues. V lost 6 bases and J lost 2; bases outside the gene matches: 7. Germline-derived CDR1 and CDR2 are WSHSY and SAAADI. The CDR3 reads CASRDRVVPYEQYF. Here the CDR3 DNA reads TGCGCCAGCAGAGACAGGGTGGTCCCCTACGAGCAGTACTTC.

The chain is built from TRBV27 and TRBJ2-1; D remains ambiguous. The CDR3 spans 13 residues. V gave up 1 base and J gave up 14 bases, with 15 bases separating them. Germline CDR1 reads MNHEY; CDR2 reads SMNVEV (reference sequence). The DNA of the CDR3 is TGTGCCAGCAGTTTATTGGGTTATCAGGAAAAGTTCTTC. This encodes CASSLLGYQEKFF.

The chain has TRBV10-3 and TRBJ1-1; D perhaps matches TRBD1 (5 bases). The CDR3 runs to 14 residues. The V end was cut by 5 bases, the J end by 6 bases, with 16 bases between. Per the germline V gene, CDR1 is ENHRY and CDR2 is SYGVKD. CDR3 protein: CAISLDHRDSEAFF. The CDR3, as DNA: TGTGCCATCAGTCTGGATCACCGGGACTCTGAAGCTTTCTTT.

V and J are TRBV5-1 and TRBJ2-3; weak D call: TRBD1 (6 bases). Germline CDR1 and CDR2: SGHRS and YFSETQ. The length of the CDR3 is 14 residues. The V end was cut by 3 bases, the J end by 2 bases, with 10 bases between. In DNA form, the CDR3 reads TGCGCCAGCAGCTCAGGACAGTACACAGATACGCAGTATTTT. This gives the protein CASSSGQYTDTQYF.